This passage covers 8 T cell receptor beta chains from one sample sequenced in a study of shared clonotypes between healthy human individuals. Clones were sequenced by immunoSEQ multiplex PCR, and TCRdb holds only the in-frame ones, with some missing. Counted here are fewer than 650,000 clones, roughly four fifths occurring once; the ten biggest clones make up more than 10%. Material: PBMCs. The receptors originated from a woman aged 40 to 50 in good health. Some clones in this sample may be carry-over from other donors' samples.

This chain joins TRBV5-4 and TRBJ1-2; 8 bases agree with TRBD1. The V and J ends lost 4 bases and 4 bases, in that order; junction bases with no gene match: 6. Germline loops: CDR1 SGHNT, CDR2 YYREEE (reference sequence). The CDR3 has 14 residues. CDR3 amino acids: CASSPQQGVYGYTF. For the CDR3, the DNA is TGTGCCAGCAGCCCCCAACAGGGGGTCTATGGCTACACCTTC.

Notes on this clone: The sample holds other DNA sequences that translate to the same CDR3. The chain uses TRBV14 and TRBJ2-7; D uncertain. CDR1 and CDR2 from the germline V gene are SGHDN and FVKESK. This CDR3 contains 13 residues. Trimming shortened V by 0 bases and J by 3 bases, and 6 bases separated the two germline ends. CDR3 nucleotides: TGTGCCAGCAGCCAAGATCTTGGCTACGAGCAGTACTTC. Translation gives CASSQDLGYEQYF.

This clone was recorded only once. The gene calls are TRBV29-1 and TRBJ1-1; D is perhaps TRBD1 (6 bases). The CDR3 consists of 14 residues. The V gene's germline CDR1 is SQVTM and CDR2 ANQGSEA. The V and J ends lost 6 bases and 2 bases respectively, with 16 bases between them. This CDR3 is CSVLDPGHNTEAFF. The CDR3 DNA is TGCAGCGTCTTAGACCCGGGACACAACACTGAAGCTTTCTTT.

Remarks on this clone: This sequence may be a read error, since a much larger clone differs from it by one base. The genes are TRBV30 and TRBJ1-4; 11 nucleotides agree with TRBD1. The trim removed 7 bases at V and 7 bases at J, leaving 14 bases unmatched. The CDR3 consists of 16 residues. Germline V gene lookup returns CDR1 GTSNPN and CDR2 SVGIG (reference sequence). Here the CDR3 DNA reads TGTGCCTTTTCTGCCGGGACAGGGGGGATTGGTGAAAAACTGTTTTTT. It yields the protein CAFSAGTGGIGEKLFF.

This chain uses TRBV30 with TRBJ2-5, with 15 bases aligning to TRBD2. TRBJ2-7 matches the DNA end more closely, so the J call is doubtful. The CDR3 length is 16 residues. Germline V lookup: CDR1 GTSNPN, CDR2 SVGIG (reference sequence). CDR3 DNA: TGTGCCTGGAGTCACGGACTAGCGGGAGGGTACGGCGAGCAGTACTTC. Translation: CAWSHGLAGGYGEQYF.

This clone was seen a single time. V gene TRBV4-1 combines with J gene TRBJ2-2, with TRBD2 matching over 10 bases. This CDR3 has 19 residues. Germline V gene lookup returns CDR1 MGHRA and CDR2 YSYEKL. The V gene end was trimmed by 2 bases and the J gene end by 5 bases; junction bases not matched to a gene: 14. CDR3 nucleotide sequence: TGCGCCAGCAGCCAATTGGGGTCGCTAGCGGGAGTTTTTACCGGGGAGCTGTTTTTT. Encoded protein: CASSQLGSLAGVFTGELFF.

V is TRBV30 and J is TRBJ2-3; D not certain. The germline V and J ends were trimmed by 2 bases and 0 bases, with 9 bases remaining between them. Germline V gene data show CDR1 as GTSNPN and CDR2 as SVGIG (reference sequence). This CDR3 region has 14 residues. CDR3 sequence: CAWSRSSSTDTQYF. DNA for the CDR3: TGTGCCTGGAGTAGGAGTTCTAGCACAGATACGCAGTATTTT. Filled out from reference TRBV30 and TRBJ2-3, the complete variable domain reads SQTIHQWPATLVQPVGSPLSLECTVEGTSNPNLYWYRQAAGRGLQLLFYSVGIGQISSEVPQNLSASRPQDRQFILSSKKLLLSDSGFYLCAWSRSSSTDTQYFGPGTRLTVL.

This clone has only one observation. The V call is TRBV28, the J call TRBJ1-3, with a possible D match to TRBD1 (6 bases). The CDR3 sequence is 15 residues long. Germline V lookup: CDR1 MDHEN, CDR2 SYDVKM. V lost 6 bases, J lost 4 bases, and 16 bases lay in between. The CDR3 DNA is TGTGCCAGCAGCCTTACAGGGTTACCAGGAAACACCATATATTTT. Translation gives CASSLTGLPGNTIYF.